The 22 T cell receptor beta chains below come from one sample, sequenced in a study of CD8 T cells in Susac syndrome. RNA, at about 0.5 to 1 ug, was reverse transcribed with random hexamers. TCRdb reprocessed the immunoSEQ multiplex PCR reads via MiXCR and lists one record per CDR3 protein. The data contain approximately 220,000 distinct CDR3 sequences, 92% of them seen just once; the ten biggest clones take up about 0.12%. Sequencing input: CD8+ T cells from PBMCs. Receptors were obtained from a human donor with multiple sclerosis.

The V gene is TRBV6-2 or TRBV6-3, the J gene TRBJ2-1; D call uncertain. Germline-derived CDR1 and CDR2 are MNHEY and SVGEGT. Trimming pared 0 bases from V and 0 bases from J, leaving 9 bases between. CDR3 size: 16 residues. The CDR3 here is CASSYSWADSYNEQFF. The CDR3 DNA reads as TGTGCCAGCAGTTACTCATGGGCTGACTCCTACAATGAGCAGTTCTTC.

This chain joins TRBV2 and TRBJ1-2; tentatively, D is TRBD1 (5 bases). The germline V gene encodes CDR1 SNHLY and CDR2 FYNNEI. There are 13 residues in the CDR3. Trimming cost V 8 bases and J 3 bases, with 13 bases left between them. The CDR3, as DNA: TGTGCCAGCGGTAGTGACAGAGACTATGGCTACACCTTC. Encoded protein: CASGSDRDYGYTF. Combining the CDR3 with reference TRBV2 and TRBJ1-2 gives the whole variable domain EPEVTQTPSHQVTQMGQEVILRCVPISNHLYFYWYRQILGQKVEFLVSFYNNEISEKSEIFDDQFSVERPDGSNFTLKIRSTKLEDSAMYFCASGSDRDYGYTFGSGTRLTVV.

The chain carries TRBV7-9 and TRBJ2-1, with 10 nucleotides matching TRBD1. The V gene end was trimmed by 2 bases and the J gene end by 8 bases; junction bases not matched to a gene: 3. Germline CDR1 is SEHNR and CDR2 is FQNEAQ (reference sequence). The CDR3 covers 14 residues. CDR3 DNA: TGTGCCAGCAGCTTAACCGGGACAGGGGATGAGCAGTTCTTC. Translated, it gives CASSLTGTGDEQFF.

The rearrangement links TRBV15 to TRBJ2-3; D ambiguous. CDR3 length: 14 residues. The germline V gene has CDR1 LNHNV and CDR2 YYDKDF (reference sequence). V was clipped by 3 bases and J by 3 bases, with 10 bases between them. The CDR3 reads CATSSGFDTDTQYF. CDR3 coding DNA: TGTGCCACCAGCAGCGGATTCGATACAGATACGCAGTATTTT.

The V call is TRBV12-3 or TRBV12-4, the J call TRBJ2-7, with D perhaps matching TRBD1 or TRBD2 (5 bases each). The CDR3 is made up of 13 amino acids. The V end was cut by 3 bases, the J end by 6 bases, with 12 bases between. The CDR3 DNA follows: TGTGCCAGCAGTTTTGCAGGGAGAATCGAGCAGTACTTC. The encoded protein is CASSFAGRIEQYF.

This sequence joins TRBV12-3 or TRBV12-4 and TRBJ2-7, with 12 bases that match TRBD2. V shed 1 base, J shed 6 bases, and the junction held 10 bases outside the gene matches. The CDR3 is 17 amino acids. The CDR3 spells CASSLEGLAGGIGEQYF. The DNA for the CDR3 is TGTGCCAGCAGTTTAGAAGGGCTAGCGGGGGGGATCGGCGAGCAGTACTTC.

The sample holds one count of this clonotype. V and J are TRBV12-3 or TRBV12-4 and TRBJ2-1, with unresolved D. V lost 4 bases and J lost 2, with 6 bases in between. This CDR3 spans 13 amino acids. CDR3 region: CASSSDPYNEQFF. The CDR3, as DNA: TGTGCCAGCAGTTCCGACCCCTACAATGAGCAGTTCTTC.

V and J are TRBV11-2 and TRBJ1-1, with D maybe TRBD1 (5 bases). Trimming cost V 0 bases and J 1 base, with 12 bases left between them. Per the germline V gene, CDR1 is SGHAT and CDR2 is FQNNGV. The CDR3 spans 16 residues. In nucleotides, the CDR3 is TGTGCCAGCAGCTTAGATGGAGGGGATGGGAACACTGAAGCTTTCTTT. Translated, it gives CASSLDGGDGNTEAFF.

The rearrangement links TRBV6-6 to TRBJ2-1; D perhaps matches TRBD2 (5 bases). This CDR3 comprises 13 residues. V was cut by 3 bases and J by 9 bases, with 12 bases left in between. In germline, CDR1 is MNHNY, CDR2 SVGAGI (reference sequence). The CDR3 region is CASSYNSEVEQFF. The CDR3 region has the DNA TGTGCCAGCAGTTATAATAGCGAGGTTGAGCAGTTCTTC.

The J gene is TRBJ1-2, the V gene TRBV23-1, with D possibly TRBD1 on 6 matching bases. TRBV23-1 is an ORF, and what it does is uncertain. The V and J ends lost 4 bases and 2 bases respectively, with 17 bases between them. This CDR3 has 16 amino acids. This chain's CDR3 is CASSPSVPTGNYGYTF. Written as DNA, the CDR3 is TGCGCCAGCAGTCCTTCCGTACCAACAGGGAACTATGGCTACACCTTC.

This CDR3 is CASSLSKGSGELFF. The CDR3 DNA follows: TGCGCCAGCAGCCTCTCCAAGGGATCCGGGGAGCTGTTTTTT. The chain is built from TRBV4-3 and TRBJ2-2; no firm D call. CDR1 LGHNA and CDR2 YSLEER come from the germline V gene. The germline V and J ends were trimmed by 4 bases and 6 bases, with 12 bases remaining between them. The CDR3 loop spans 14 amino acids.

This chain joins TRBV30 and TRBJ2-2, with 7 bases identical to TRBD1. V shed 1 base and J 3 bases; nucleotides not matched to a gene: 5. The CDR3 consists of 15 residues. Germline V gene sequence: CDR1 GTSNPN, CDR2 SVGIG (reference sequence). The CDR3 is CAWSGNQGDTGELFF. For the CDR3, the DNA is TGTGCCTGGAGTGGGAACCAGGGGGACACCGGGGAGCTGTTTTTT. The full variable domain, with the rest looked up from reference TRBV30 and TRBJ2-2, is SQTIHQWPATLVQPVGSPLSLECTVEGTSNPNLYWYRQAAGRGLQLLFYSVGIGQISSEVPQNLSASRPQDRQFILSSKKLLLSDSGFYLCAWSGNQGDTGELFFGEGSRLTVL.

This chain connects TRBV19 to TRBJ2-7; 7 positions agree with TRBD2. This CDR3 region has 12 residues. Germline values: CDR1 LNHDA, CDR2 SQIVND (reference sequence). The V and J ends lost 5 bases and 3 bases, in that order; junction bases with no gene match: 1. CDR3 in amino acids: CASSWGGYEQYF. DNA for the CDR3: TGTGCCAGTAGTTGGGGGGGCTACGAGCAGTACTTC.

The CDR3 protein is CARRDSVTGELFF. The CDR3 DNA is TGTGCCAGGCGGGACAGCGTAACCGGGGAGCTGTTTTTT. This chain connects TRBV7-9 to TRBJ2-2, with a weak D call TRBD1 (7 bases). The CDR3 sequence is 13 residues long. The V and J ends lost 9 bases and 5 bases respectively, with 13 bases between them. Germline CDR1 and CDR2: SEHNR and FQNEAQ (reference sequence).

The CDR3 region is CASRTGHQETQYF. The CDR3 nucleotides read TGTGCTAGCAGGACAGGTCACCAAGAGACCCAGTACTTC. This sequence joins TRBV12-5 and TRBJ2-5; the match to TRBD1 covers 7 bases. The CDR3 spans 13 residues. CDR1 is LGHNT, CDR2 FRNRAP, per germline. The J segment lost 0 bases and the V segment lost 9 bases, leaving 4 bases of the junction unmatched. Full variable domain (rest looked up from reference TRBV12-5 and TRBJ2-5): DARVTQTPRHKVTEMGQEVTMRCQPILGHNTVFWYRQTMMQGLELLAYFRNRAPLDDSGMPKDRFSAEMPDATLATLKIQPSEPRDSAVYFCASRTGHQETQYFGPGTRLLVL.

This chain joins TRBV6-5 and TRBJ2-3; TRBD2 aligns across 10 bases. Germline lookup yields CDR1 MNHEY and CDR2 SVGAGI. This CDR3 region has 15 residues. The trim removed 7 bases at V and 4 bases at J, leaving 8 bases unmatched. DNA for the CDR3: TGTGCCAGCAAACTTAGCGGGGGGCCGGCAGATACGCAGTATTTT. Protein sequence: CASKLSGGPADTQYF.

J is TRBJ2-7 and V is TRBV30; 8 positions agree with TRBD1. CDR3 length equals 12 residues. Germline loops: CDR1 GTSNPN, CDR2 SVGIG (reference sequence). V gave up 3 bases and J gave up 3 bases; unmatched junction bases: 1. CDR3 nucleotides: TGTGCCTGGAGCGGGACAGGCTACGAGCAGTACTTC. Residues: CAWSGTGYEQYF.

The rearrangement links TRBV7-9 to TRBJ2-1; D uncertain. Trimming left V 2 bases short and J 5 bases short, with 16 bases between. This CDR3 has 16 residues. Per germline, CDR1 SEHNR and CDR2 FQNEAQ (reference sequence). CDR3 nucleotide sequence: TGTGCCAGCAGCTTAACCCCGAGCGCGAATGACAATGAGCAGTTCTTC. Its translation is CASSLTPSANDNEQFF.

The CDR3 region is CAISESGVGYEQYF. The CDR3 DNA reads TGTGCCATCAGTGAGTCGGGGGTAGGCTACGAGCAGTACTTC. The chain links TRBV10-3 to TRBJ2-7; either TRBD1 or TRBD2 may fit D (5 bases each). V shed 0 bases and J shed 3 bases, with 9 bases lying between them. The germline gives CDR1 ENHRY, CDR2 SYGVKD. The CDR3 extends over 14 amino acids.

This chain links TRBV2 with TRBJ2-7; 9 nucleotides agree with TRBD1. CDR1 is SNHLY and CDR2 is FYNNEI in the germline V gene. This CDR3 is 14 amino acids long. V lost 2 bases and J lost 4; bases outside the gene matches: 3. DNA for the CDR3: TGTGCCAGCAGTGAACCGGGACAGGGTTACGAGCAGTACTTC. It yields the protein CASSEPGQGYEQYF.

The chain recombines TRBV7-9 with TRBJ1-1; D is possibly TRBD1 (5 bases). CDR3 length: 15 amino acids. With 5 bases removed from V and 1 base from J, the gap between germline ends came to 14 bases. CDR1 and CDR2 (germline): SEHNR, FQNEAQ (reference sequence). This chain's CDR3 is CASSPRSQGNTEAFF. In DNA form, the CDR3 reads TGTGCCAGCAGCCCCCGCAGCCAGGGGAACACTGAAGCTTTCTTT.

The rearrangement joins TRBV19 to TRBJ2-2; D is possibly TRBD1 (5 bases). Germline lookup yields CDR1 LNHDA and CDR2 SQIVND (reference sequence). V gave up 4 bases and J gave up 2 bases, with 17 bases separating them. The CDR3 spans 17 residues. The CDR3 is CASSTLSGYTNTGELFF. In nucleotides, the CDR3 is TGTGCCAGTAGTACCCTCTCAGGGTATACAAACACCGGGGAGCTGTTTTTT.